These 14 T cell receptor beta chains were all obtained from the same sample, sequenced in a study of patients and donors after allogeneic stem cell transplantation. MiXCR was run by TCRdb on the RT-PCR reads, yielding one entry per CDR3 protein. Among 900,000 to 1,000,000 distinct CDR3 sequences listed, under 20% were seen once. Sequencing used blood, either unsorted or a sorted T cell fraction (not recorded which). These receptor sequences come from a human donor who was either an allogeneic HSCT recipient or a stem cell or donor lymphocyte infusion donor (not recorded which). It is not recorded whose cells these are; they may come from a transplant donor.

This chain uses TRBV5-1 with TRBJ1-1, with D perhaps TRBD1 (5 bases). Trimming cost V 7 bases and J 2 bases, with 6 bases left between them. The CDR3 length is 11 residues. Germline CDR1 reads SGHRS; CDR2 reads YFSETQ. DNA for the CDR3: TGCGCCAGCGGGGCAAACACTGAAGCTTTCTTT. Protein product: CASGANTEAFF.

The rearrangement links TRBV11-3 to TRBJ2-1; 8 positions agree with TRBD2. The CDR3 loop spans 16 amino acids. CDR1 is SGHNT, CDR2 YENEEA, per germline. Germline trimming cut 2 bases from V and 3 bases from J; bases unmatched to any gene: 6. The CDR3 is CASSLPGGRSYNEQFF. The CDR3 nucleotides are TGTGCCAGCAGCTTACCGGGCGGGAGGAGCTACAATGAGCAGTTCTTC.

This clonotype was seen a few times. The chain carries TRBV7-3 and TRBJ1-6; 7 nucleotides agree with TRBD1. CDR3 length: 14 amino acids. Germline CDR1 SGHTA, CDR2 FQGTGA. After removal of 5 bases from V and 8 bases from J, the junction contained 6 bases not matched to a gene. The CDR3 region is CASSQDRRYSPLHF. The CDR3 DNA follows: TGTGCCAGCAGCCAGGACAGGAGATATTCACCCCTCCACTTT.

The J gene is TRBJ1-2, the V gene TRBV9, with 8 bases fitting TRBD1. CDR3 length: 14 amino acids. V was clipped by 4 bases and J by 4 bases; unmatched bases: 6. Germline V lookup: CDR1 SGDLS, CDR2 YYNGEE. The CDR3, as DNA: TGTGCCAGCAGCACTCAGGGGGCCAGCTATGGCTACACCTTC. Its protein is CASSTQGASYGYTF.

The genes are TRBV24-1 and TRBJ1-2; the match to TRBD1 covers 7 bases. The length of the CDR3 is 14 residues. Germline values: CDR1 KGHDR, CDR2 SFDVKD. Trimming cost V 2 bases and J 8 bases; bases outside gene matches: 7. CDR3 loop: CATSDSDRVGGYTF. The CDR3 DNA sequence: TGTGCCACCAGTGATTCCGACAGGGTAGGCGGCTACACCTTC.

This clonotype was seen more than once but under ten times. J is TRBJ2-5 and V is TRBV29-1, with 8 bases that match TRBD1. The CDR3 has 14 amino acids. J lost 5 bases, V lost 6 bases, and 11 bases had no gene match. Germline values: CDR1 SQVTM, CDR2 ANQGSEA. The CDR3 sequence: CSVPEDRGGETQYF. CDR3 DNA sequence: TGCAGCGTGCCCGAAGACAGGGGCGGGGAGACCCAGTACTTC.

The J gene is TRBJ2-5, the V gene TRBV12-3 or TRBV12-4, with a possible D match to TRBD1 (5 bases). This CDR3 spans 15 amino acids. Trimming shortened V by 7 bases and J by 4 bases, and 19 bases separated the two germline ends. The CDR3 DNA is TGTGCCAGCACCCCCAGGGCAGGAACAGGAGAGACCCAGTACTTC. The encoded protein is CASTPRAGTGETQYF.

CDR3: CASSQKRDRGQETQYF. The CDR3 DNA follows: TGTGCCAGCAGCCAGAAGAGGGACAGGGGGCAAGAGACCCAGTACTTC. The chain joins TRBV4-2 to TRBJ2-5; 11 bases fit TRBD1. Trimming at V came to 3 bases and at J to 2 bases, leaving 5 bases not matched to a gene. The CDR3 sequence is 16 residues long. Germline V gene data show CDR1 as LGHNA and CDR2 as YNFKEQ.

The rearrangement links TRBV5-1 to TRBJ1-2; no firm D call. Germline V gene lookup returns CDR1 SGHRS and CDR2 YFSETQ. The CDR3 runs 14 residues. Trimming removed 7 bases at V and 5 bases at J, with 18 bases between. The CDR3 DNA is TGCGCCAGCTCTATTGACCCGGACCTTTATGGCTACACCTTC. This gives the protein CASSIDPDLYGYTF.

The rearrangement uses TRBV20-1 and TRBJ2-1, with TRBD1 as a possible D gene (6 bases). The CDR3 totals 14 residues. V was trimmed by 6 bases and J by 0 bases, leaving 12 bases between them. Per germline, CDR1 DFQATT and CDR2 SNEGSKA (reference sequence). The CDR3 sequence is CSARTVNSYNEQFF. The CDR3 DNA reads TGCAGTGCCAGGACAGTCAACTCCTACAATGAGCAGTTCTTC.

This clonotype showed up just a few times. The chain carries TRBV2 and TRBJ1-6, with TRBD1 identical over 12 bases. V lost 4 bases to trimming and J lost 8 bases; unmatched junction nucleotides: 9. CDR1 and CDR2 (germline): SNHLY, FYNNEI. There are 17 residues in the CDR3. The DNA for the CDR3 is TGTGCCAGCAGTGGACCGGGACAGGGGGCGGGAGATTCACCCCTCCACTTT. This gives the protein CASSGPGQGAGDSPLHF.

This clonotype has ten or more counts. The J gene is TRBJ2-3, the V gene TRBV29-1; D remains ambiguous. This CDR3 region has 14 residues. Trimming removed 5 bases from V and 1 base from J, with 13 bases in between. The germline CDR1 and CDR2 sequences are SQVTM and ANQGSEA. The CDR3 loop reads CSVLPISRTDTQYF. CDR3 in DNA: TGCAGCGTTCTGCCTATCTCTCGCACAGATACGCAGTATTTT.

V and J are TRBV29-1 and TRBJ2-5, with D tentatively TRBD1 (6 bases). V lost 5 bases and J 4 bases, leaving 17 bases between the germline ends. The germline CDR1 and CDR2 sequences are SQVTM and ANQGSEA. The CDR3 totals 14 residues. In DNA, the CDR3 is TGCAGCGTTCTTAACCAGGGGTGGGGAGAGACCCAGTACTTC. This translates into CSVLNQGWGETQYF.

The chain couples TRBV5-1 to TRBJ2-3; TRBD1 agrees at 8 bases. The CDR3 runs to 16 residues. The ends lost 3 bases at V and 1 base at J; junction bases unmatched: 7. The germline gives CDR1 SGHRS, CDR2 YFSETQ. DNA for the CDR3: TGCGCCAGCAGCTCGGGATTGACAGGGGGCACAGATACGCAGTATTTT. Encoded protein: CASSSGLTGGTDTQYF.